These T cell receptor beta chains were read from a single sample in a study of control samples from healthy donors and cancer patients. Sequencing was performed with immunoSEQ multiplex PCR; in TCRdb, only in-frame clones are kept and a portion is missing. The sample consists of about 110,000 clones, around 89% of them appearing once. Input material: PBMCs. The source is a woman aged 55 to 70 with lung cancer. Both conserved end residues are part of each CDR3. Fields, in order: CDR3 protein, CDR3 DNA, V gene, D gene, clone size, J gene. The D gene is left open where the match is weak. Clone size is shown for a subset of rows, as once, few, many or a class of expanded clone.

CDR3aa: CASRYTPDTDYGYTF; CDR3nt: TGTGCCAGCAGATACACTCCGGACACGGACTATGGCTACACCTTC; v_gene: TRBV2; d_gene: NA; abundance: NA; j_gene: TRBJ1-2
CDR3aa: CASSQDKNTEAFF; CDR3nt: TGCGCCAGCAGCCAGGACAAGAACACTGAAGCTTTCTTT; v_gene: TRBV4-3; d_gene: NA; abundance: NA; j_gene: TRBJ1-1
CDR3aa: CASSSGQGDSPLHF; CDR3nt: TGTGCCAGCAGCTCGGGACAGGGGGATTCACCCCTCCACTTT; v_gene: TRBV7-3; d_gene: TRBD1; abundance: NA; j_gene: TRBJ1-6
CDR3aa: CASNPQGASGEAFF; CDR3nt: TGTGCCAGCAACCCGCAGGGGGCTTCTGGAGAAGCTTTCTTT; v_gene: TRBV9; d_gene: TRBD1; abundance: NA; j_gene: TRBJ1-1
CDR3aa: CSVVLSGTDTQYF; CDR3nt: TGCAGCGTCGTACTTTCAGGGACAGATACGCAGTATTTT; v_gene: TRBV29-1; d_gene: NA; abundance: NA; j_gene: TRBJ2-3
CDR3aa: CASSARQGPPLHF; CDR3nt: TGTGCCAGCAGTGCGCGACAGGGGCCACCCCTCCACTTT; v_gene: TRBV27; d_gene: TRBD1; abundance: many; j_gene: TRBJ1-6
CDR3aa: CASSLNYGPYEQYF; CDR3nt: TGTGCCAGCAGCTTAAACTACGGGCCTTACGAGCAGTACTTC; v_gene: TRBV7-8; d_gene: NA; abundance: few; j_gene: TRBJ2-7
CDR3aa: CASSYGGQLNTEAFF; CDR3nt: TGTGCCAGCAGTTACGGGGGACAACTGAACACTGAAGCTTTCTTT; v_gene: TRBV6-5; d_gene: NA; abundance: NA; j_gene: TRBJ1-1
CDR3aa: CASSQHIQGGAFF; CDR3nt: TGTGCCAGCAGCCAGCACATTCAGGGCGGAGCTTTCTTT; v_gene: TRBV3-1/TRBV3-2; d_gene: NA; abundance: NA; j_gene: TRBJ1-1
CDR3aa: CAWNGGQETQYF; CDR3nt: TGTGCCTGGAATGGGGGGCAGGAGACCCAGTACTTC; v_gene: TRBV30; d_gene: NA; abundance: NA; j_gene: TRBJ2-5
CDR3aa: CASRDSGGGGEQFF; CDR3nt: TGTGCCAGCAGGGATAGCGGGGGCGGAGGCGAGCAGTTCTTC; v_gene: TRBV2; d_gene: TRBD2; abundance: NA; j_gene: TRBJ2-1
CDR3aa: CASPGAGAVAFF; CDR3nt: TGTGCCAGCCCAGGGGCGGGGGCTGTAGCTTTCTTT; v_gene: TRBV11-2; d_gene: NA; abundance: NA; j_gene: TRBJ1-1
CDR3aa: CASSLDTEQPQHF; CDR3nt: TGTGCCAGCAGCTTAGATACGGAACAGCCCCAGCATTTT; v_gene: TRBV7-9; d_gene: NA; abundance: few; j_gene: TRBJ1-5
CDR3aa: CASSVDRGSVGNTIYF; CDR3nt: TGTGCCAGCAGTGTCGACAGGGGATCGGTAGGAAACACCATATATTTT; v_gene: TRBV2; d_gene: TRBD1; abundance: NA; j_gene: TRBJ1-3
CDR3aa: CASSLGMGAGQISYEQYF; CDR3nt: TGCGCCAGCAGCTTGGGTATGGGCGCGGGACAGATATCCTACGAGCAGTACTTC; v_gene: TRBV5-1; d_gene: NA; abundance: NA; j_gene: TRBJ2-7
CDR3aa: CSASRGQGGNSPLHF; CDR3nt: TGCAGTGCTAGTAGGGGACAGGGAGGGAATTCACCCCTCCACTTT; v_gene: TRBV20-1; d_gene: TRBD1; abundance: once; j_gene: TRBJ1-6
CDR3aa: CASSLEQGYAGELFF; CDR3nt: TGCGCCAGCAGCTTGGAACAGGGGTATGCCGGGGAGCTGTTTTTT; v_gene: TRBV5-1; d_gene: TRBD1; abundance: NA; j_gene: TRBJ2-2
CDR3aa: CASSLAGVSFYEQYF; CDR3nt: TGTGCCAGCAGCTTGGCCGGGGTATCGTTCTACGAGCAGTACTTC; v_gene: TRBV5-6; d_gene: NA; abundance: NA; j_gene: TRBJ2-7
CDR3aa: CSVGGNRESRTDTQYF; CDR3nt: TGCAGCGTTGGGGGGAACAGGGAAAGTCGGACAGATACGCAGTATTTT; v_gene: TRBV29-1; d_gene: NA; abundance: NA; j_gene: TRBJ2-3
CDR3aa: CASSLEETAEAFF; CDR3nt: TGTGCCAGCAGCTTAGAGGAAACCGCTGAAGCTTTCTTT; v_gene: TRBV11-2; d_gene: NA; abundance: NA; j_gene: TRBJ1-1
CDR3aa: CASSLIVWSDRNLNTEAFF; CDR3nt: TGTGCCAGCAGCTTGATTGTATGGTCGGACAGAAACTTGAACACTGAAGCTTTCTTT; v_gene: TRBV7-9; d_gene: NA; abundance: NA; j_gene: TRBJ1-1
CDR3aa: CASRLNTEAFF; CDR3nt: TGTGCCAGCAGGTTGAACACTGAAGCTTTCTTT; v_gene: TRBV12-3/TRBV12-4; d_gene: NA; abundance: once; j_gene: TRBJ1-1
CDR3aa: CASSRSREDNGYTF; CDR3nt: TGTGCCAGCTCACGCTCCAGGGAGGATAATGGCTACACCTTC; v_gene: TRBV18; d_gene: NA; abundance: NA; j_gene: TRBJ1-2
CDR3aa: CASRRGPDNQPQHF; CDR3nt: TGTGCCAGCCGCAGGGGTCCCGACAATCAGCCCCAGCATTTT; v_gene: TRBV19; d_gene: NA; abundance: NA; j_gene: TRBJ1-5
CDR3aa: CAWSYPRDEQYF; CDR3nt: TGTGCCTGGAGTTATCCCCGGGACGAGCAGTACTTC; v_gene: TRBV30; d_gene: NA; abundance: NA; j_gene: TRBJ2-7
CDR3aa: CASSGRGVNQPQHF; CDR3nt: TGTGCCAGCAGTGGCAGGGGAGTCAATCAGCCCCAGCATTTT; v_gene: TRBV2; d_gene: NA; abundance: NA; j_gene: TRBJ1-5
CDR3aa: CASSSLQGFGELFF; CDR3nt: TGTGCCAGTAGCTCCCTACAGGGATTCGGGGAGCTGTTTTTT; v_gene: TRBV19; d_gene: NA; abundance: NA; j_gene: TRBJ2-2
CDR3aa: CASSMGLAGTGELFF; CDR3nt: TGTGCCAGTAGTATGGGACTAGCGGGGACCGGGGAGCTGTTTTTT; v_gene: TRBV19; d_gene: TRBD2; abundance: NA; j_gene: TRBJ2-2
CDR3aa: CASLTRGGTEAFF; CDR3nt: TGTGCCAGCCTTACCCGGGGGGGAACTGAAGCTTTCTTT; v_gene: TRBV19; d_gene: NA; abundance: NA; j_gene: TRBJ1-1
CDR3aa: CASSRITGTDTGELFF; CDR3nt: TGTGCCAGCAGCCGAATCACCGGGACAGACACCGGGGAGCTGTTTTTT; v_gene: TRBV5-5; d_gene: TRBD1; abundance: NA; j_gene: TRBJ2-2
CDR3aa: CASSYSSRLAGTQETQYF; CDR3nt: TGTGCCAGCAGTTACTCGAGTAGACTAGCGGGGACCCAAGAGACCCAGTACTTC; v_gene: TRBV6-2/TRBV6-3; d_gene: TRBD2; abundance: once; j_gene: TRBJ2-5
CDR3aa: CASSFTGGETQYF; CDR3nt: TGTGCCAGCAGCTTCACAGGGGGGGAGACCCAGTACTTC; v_gene: TRBV7-2; d_gene: TRBD1; abundance: NA; j_gene: TRBJ2-5
CDR3aa: CASSVGTDYGYTF; CDR3nt: TGTGCCAGCAGTGTCGGGACAGACTATGGCTACACCTTC; v_gene: TRBV27; d_gene: TRBD1; abundance: NA; j_gene: TRBJ1-2
CDR3aa: CATQAGSSGSQETQYF; CDR3nt: TGCGCCACCCAAGCCGGGTCTAGCGGGAGCCAAGAGACCCAGTACTTC; v_gene: TRBV5-1; d_gene: TRBD2; abundance: NA; j_gene: TRBJ2-5
CDR3aa: CSVVGPNEKLFF; CDR3nt: TGCAGCGTCGTGGGCCCGAATGAAAAACTGTTTTTT; v_gene: TRBV29-1; d_gene: NA; abundance: NA; j_gene: TRBJ1-4
CDR3aa: CASSIANGMNTEAFF; CDR3nt: TGTGCCAGTAGTATAGCCAACGGCATGAACACTGAAGCTTTCTTT; v_gene: TRBV19; d_gene: NA; abundance: NA; j_gene: TRBJ1-1
CDR3aa: CASSTQSYRQNEQFF; CDR3nt: TGCGCCAGCTCCACCCAGTCTTACCGCCAGAATGAGCAGTTCTTC; v_gene: TRBV5-1; d_gene: NA; abundance: NA; j_gene: TRBJ2-1
CDR3aa: CASAQSPFSGAAQPQHF; CDR3nt: TGTGCCAGCGCCCAATCCCCCTTTTCGGGGGCAGCTCAGCCCCAGCATTTT; v_gene: TRBV27; d_gene: NA; abundance: NA; j_gene: TRBJ1-5
CDR3aa: CAWGSIGLAGGSTDTQYF; CDR3nt: TGTGCCTGGGGATCTATTGGACTAGCGGGAGGTTCTACAGATACGCAGTATTTT; v_gene: TRBV30; d_gene: TRBD2; abundance: once; j_gene: TRBJ2-3
CDR3aa: CASKGTASTDTQYF; CDR3nt: TGTGCCAGTAAGGGGACCGCCAGCACAGATACGCAGTATTTT; v_gene: TRBV19; d_gene: NA; abundance: NA; j_gene: TRBJ2-3
CDR3aa: CASSEQQPMGGNTIYF; CDR3nt: TGTGCCAGCAGTGAACAACAGCCGATGGGTGGAAACACCATATATTTT; v_gene: TRBV2; d_gene: NA; abundance: NA; j_gene: TRBJ1-3
CDR3aa: CASSLRGRLASSTDTQYF; CDR3nt: TGTGCCAGCAGCTTAAGGGGGAGGCTAGCGAGTAGCACAGATACGCAGTATTTT; v_gene: TRBV6-2/TRBV6-3; d_gene: NA; abundance: NA; j_gene: TRBJ2-3